This T cell receptor beta chain was captured by sequencing in a study of vaccination effects on CD4 cells after COVID-19. Notes on the study in general: Within healthy vaccinees, only 1 of 255 vaccine-induced clones displayed cross-reactivity with common cold coronaviruses. Infection- and vaccine-induced clones contracted markedly late after vaccination.

CDR3 length: 15 amino acids. The V and J ends lost 5 bases and 4 bases respectively, with 17 bases between them. In germline, CDR1 is SEHNR, CDR2 FQNEAQ (reference sequence). Antigen-specific CD4+ T cells expanded by the ViraFEST assay with viral peptide pools were then sequenced. Having been cultured for less than 12 days, the cells underwent CD4+ T cell isolation. Testing of the vaccine recipients showed negative nucleocapsid antibodies and no prior SARS-CoV-2 infection. Culturing of two million PBMC per well took place with roughly 10 IU/ml IL-2 and 9 to 10 ug/ml peptides. The method was immunoSEQ multiplex PCR; TCRdb's version includes in-frame clones alone and lacks a portion of them. Seen here are about 65,000 clones, approximately 76% observed once, and the top ten hold 2.5% to 3%. This clone has more than one count but fewer than ten. Its antigen is unidentified.

The receptor's source is a human donor who received a COVID-19 vaccine. The sequenced sample was CD4+ T cells from PBMCs cultured with HCoV-NL63 spike peptides, obtained before COVID-19 vaccination. The genes are TRBV7-9 and TRBJ1-2; D gene unclear. The CDR3, as DNA: TGTGCCAGCAGCCCAGGAGAGTGGTTGGGCTATGGCTACACCTTC. Translating gives CASSPGEWLGYGYTF.